Listed here are 18 T cell receptor beta chains from one sample, sequenced in a study of cytomegalovirus exposure and HLA in healthy donors. It was with 60 Vbeta and 13 Jbeta primers that the PCR ran. Sequenced by immunoSEQ multiplex PCR; TCRdb stores in-frame clones only, minus some. The sample lists some 180,000 clones; 78% were seen once. The sequenced sample consisted of PBMCs. These receptors all come from a female donor in good health and CMV-seronegative.

The chain couples TRBV7-2 to TRBJ2-7; TRBD1 aligns across 8 bases. J was trimmed by 6 bases and V by 2 bases; bases with no gene match: 9. The CDR3 has 15 amino acids. Germline-derived CDR1 and CDR2 are SGHTA and FQGNSA. The CDR3 spells CASSLPTGGFAEQYF. The DNA for the CDR3 is TGTGCCAGCAGCTTACCTACAGGGGGGTTCGCCGAGCAGTACTTC. The whole variable domain, filled in from reference TRBV7-2 and TRBJ2-7, reads GAGVSQSPSNKVTEKGKDVELRCDPISGHTALYWYRQSLGQGLEFLIYFQGNSAPDKSGLPSDRFSAERTGGSVSTLTIQRTQQEDSAVYLCASSLPTGGFAEQYFGPGTRLTVT.

The rearrangement links TRBV14 to TRBJ2-7; D ambiguous. V was shortened by 5 bases and J by 0 bases, with 8 bases between the two germline ends. CDR1 and CDR2 from the germline V gene are SGHDN and FVKESK. The CDR3 has 13 residues. CDR3 DNA: TGTGCCAGCAGCAAAGCTCTCTCCTACGAGCAGTACTTC. Translating gives CASSKALSYEQYF. The full variable domain, with the rest looked up from reference TRBV14 and TRBJ2-7, is EAGVTQFPSHSVIEKGQTVTLRCDPISGHDNLYWYRRVMGKEIKFLLHFVKESKQDESGMPNNRFLAERTGGTYSTLKVQPAELEDSGVYFCASSKALSYEQYFGPGTRLTVT.

The rearrangement uses TRBV27 and TRBJ2-3; D is possibly TRBD1 (6 bases). Germline values: CDR1 MNHEY, CDR2 SMNVEV (reference sequence). CDR3 length: 13 amino acids. Trimming removed 9 bases at V and 1 base at J, with 11 bases between. For the CDR3, the DNA is TGTGCCAGTTCCTCAGGGGGCACAGATACGCAGTATTTT. Amino acid sequence: CASSSGGTDTQYF.

This chain connects TRBV5-4 to TRBJ2-1, with 7 bases aligning to TRBD2. The CDR3 runs 15 residues. Germline CDR1 is SGHNT and CDR2 is YYREEE (reference sequence). J lost 7 bases, V lost 1 base, and 8 bases had no gene match. The CDR3 protein is CASSLYVGGLNEQFF. The CDR3 nucleotides are TGTGCCAGCAGCTTGTATGTGGGAGGGTTGAATGAGCAGTTCTTC.

This clone was seen once. The chain recombines TRBV19 with TRBJ2-3; no definite D call. Germline V gene data show CDR1 as LNHDA and CDR2 as SQIVND (reference sequence). This CDR3 is 14 amino acids long. V was cut by 7 bases and J by 0 bases, with 11 bases left in between. The DNA of the CDR3 is TGTGCCAGTACCTTCGACGGGAGCACAGATACGCAGTATTTT. It specifies CASTFDGSTDTQYF.

This clone was found once. The J gene is TRBJ2-3, the V gene TRBV7-9; TRBD2 is a possible D gene (5 bases). Germline CDR1 SEHNR, CDR2 FQNEAQ (reference sequence). The V end was cut by 1 base, the J end by 1 base, with 12 bases between. The CDR3 extends over 16 amino acids. The CDR3 bases are TGTGCCAGCAGCTTAGTTTTGGAGGATGGCACAGATACGCAGTATTTT. Translated, it gives CASSLVLEDGTDTQYF. Supplemented by reference TRBV7-9 and TRBJ2-3, the full variable domain reads DTGVSQNPRHKITKRGQNVTFRCDPISEHNRLYWYRQTLGQGPEFLTYFQNEAQLEKSRLLSDRFSAERPKGSFSTLEIQRTEQGDSAMYLCASSLVLEDGTDTQYFGPGTRLTVL.

The chain employs TRBV4-2 and TRBJ2-3; maybe TRBD2 (6 bases). This CDR3 comprises 18 residues. Germline lookup yields CDR1 LGHNA and CDR2 YNFKEQ. V was shortened by 1 base and J by 0 bases, with 17 bases between the two germline ends. CDR3 DNA sequence: TGTGCCAGCAGCCAAGGGGTTAGCGGAGGCCCTAGCACAGATACGCAGTATTTT. It is translated as CASSQGVSGGPSTDTQYF.

Only one count was recorded for this clone. The chain is built from TRBV5-1 and TRBJ2-6; 10 bases are shared with TRBD1. CDR1 is SGHRS, CDR2 YFSETQ, per germline. This CDR3 is 17 amino acids long. V lost 0 bases, J lost 4 bases, and 4 bases stayed unmatched. The CDR3 DNA is TGCGCCAGCAGCTTGGGACAGGGGGCGCCCGGGGCCAACGTCCTGACTTTC. It codes for CASSLGQGAPGANVLTF.

This rearrangement joins TRBV7-2 to TRBJ1-5; D unclear. This CDR3 has 12 amino acids. The germline gives CDR1 SGHTA, CDR2 FQGNSA. V was cut by 5 bases and J by 7 bases, with 9 bases left in between. The CDR3 here is CASSQDSQPQHF. In nucleotides, the CDR3 is TGTGCCAGCAGCCAAGACTCCCAGCCCCAGCATTTT.

The rearrangement uses TRBV5-6 and TRBJ2-3; maybe TRBD2 (5 bases). This CDR3 is 15 amino acids long. V shed 1 base and J shed 1 base, with 10 bases lying between them. From germline, CDR1 is SGHDT and CDR2 YYEEEE. CDR3 loop: CASSLRGLRTDTQYF. As DNA, the CDR3 is TGTGCCAGCAGCTTGCGCGGACTTCGCACAGATACGCAGTATTTT.

The chain's CDR3 is CASSSQGAHGRNSPLHF. CDR3 nucleotide sequence: TGTGCCAGCAGCTCCCAGGGGGCGCATGGTAGAAACTCACCCCTCCACTTT. The J gene is TRBJ1-6, the V gene TRBV5-6; 8 nucleotides align to TRBD1. The trim removed 3 bases at V and 10 bases at J, leaving 15 bases unmatched. CDR1 SGHDT and CDR2 YYEEEE come from the germline V gene. This CDR3 contains 17 residues. Using reference TRBV5-6 and TRBJ1-6 for the parts outside the CDR3, the full variable domain is DAGVTQSPTHLIKTRGQQVTLRCSPKSGHDTVSWYQQALGQGPQFIFQYYEEEERQRGNFPDRFSGHQFPNYSSELNVNALLLGDSALYLCASSSQGAHGRNSPLHFGNGTRLTVT.

V and J are TRBV5-8 and TRBJ1-1; 7 bases match TRBD1. Germline loops: CDR1 SGHTS, CDR2 YDEGEE. Trimming cost V 4 bases and J 1 base; bases outside gene matches: 4. The CDR3 contains 14 residues. The CDR3 DNA reads as TGTGCCAGCAGCACATACAGGGGGAACACTGAAGCTTTCTTT. It translates to CASSTYRGNTEAFF.

This chain joins TRBV20-1 and TRBJ1-3; TRBD1 is a possible D gene (5 bases). V lost 6 bases to trimming and J lost 3 bases, with 6 bases between them. Per the germline V gene, CDR1 is DFQATT and CDR2 is SNEGSKA (reference sequence). The CDR3 has 11 residues. CDR3 DNA sequence: TGCAGTGCCAGGGTTGGAAACACCATATATTTT. As protein: CSARVGNTIYF.

The J gene is TRBJ1-2, the V gene TRBV29-1; 8 nucleotides agree with TRBD1. Germline V gene sequence: CDR1 SQVTM, CDR2 ANQGSEA. The junction had 6 bases not matched to a gene; V was cut back by 4 bases and J by 5 bases. This CDR3 region has 13 residues. This CDR3 is CSVAQGVEYGYTF. Here the CDR3 DNA reads TGCAGCGTTGCACAGGGGGTTGAATATGGCTACACCTTC.

This clone was seen only a few times. This chain connects TRBV7-8 to TRBJ2-2; D unresolved. Germline loops: CDR1 SGHVS, CDR2 FQNEAQ. The CDR3 is 16 residues long. V was cut by 4 bases and J by 5 bases, with 17 bases left in between. The CDR3 sequence: CASSSRSATNTGELFF. The CDR3 DNA reads as TGTGCCAGCAGCTCAAGAAGCGCTACAAATACCGGGGAGCTGTTTTTT.

This sequence joins TRBV5-1 and TRBJ2-3; TRBD1 agrees at 7 bases. The length of the CDR3 is 15 residues. Per the germline V gene, CDR1 is SGHRS and CDR2 is YFSETQ. V gave up 2 bases and J gave up 2 bases; unmatched junction bases: 5. CDR3 sequence reads: CASSFGDSYTDTQYF. DNA for the CDR3: TGCGCCAGCAGCTTCGGGGACAGCTACACAGATACGCAGTATTTT.

The chain recombines TRBV5-4 with TRBJ2-5; 13 bases line up with TRBD2. Germline-derived CDR1 and CDR2 are SGHNT and YYREEE (reference sequence). This CDR3 has 15 amino acids. After removal of 3 bases from V and 4 bases from J, the junction contained 3 bases not matched to a gene. The CDR3, as DNA: TGTGCCAGCAGCTCGACTAGCGGGGGGCTAGAGACCCAGTACTTC. Its translation is CASSSTSGGLETQYF.

The rearrangement uses TRBV29-1 and TRBJ2-5; tentative D call: TRBD1 (6 bases). The DNA end is more similar to TRBJ2-7, so the J call may be wrong. This CDR3 is built from 13 residues. Per germline, CDR1 SQVTM and CDR2 ANQGSEA. The CDR3 region has the DNA TGCAGCATCCGGGACATCACAACCTACGAGCAGTACTTC. Protein: CSIRDITTYEQYF.